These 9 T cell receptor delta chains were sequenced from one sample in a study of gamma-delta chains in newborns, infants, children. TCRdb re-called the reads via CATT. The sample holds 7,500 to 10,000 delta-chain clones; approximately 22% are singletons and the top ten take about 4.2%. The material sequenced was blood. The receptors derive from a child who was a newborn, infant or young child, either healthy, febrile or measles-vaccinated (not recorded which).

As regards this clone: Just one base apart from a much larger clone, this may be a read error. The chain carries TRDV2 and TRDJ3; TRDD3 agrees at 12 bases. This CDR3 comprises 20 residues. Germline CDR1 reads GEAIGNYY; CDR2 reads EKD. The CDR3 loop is CACDPVLGDTHSWDNRQMFF. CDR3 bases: TGTGCCTGTGACCCCGTACTGGGGGATACCCATTCCTGGGACAACCGACAGATGTTTTTC.

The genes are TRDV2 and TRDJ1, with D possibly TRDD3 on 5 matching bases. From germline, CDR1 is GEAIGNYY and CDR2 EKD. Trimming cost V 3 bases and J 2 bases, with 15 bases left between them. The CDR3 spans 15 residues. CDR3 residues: CACDPLVGHTDKLIF. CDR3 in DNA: TGTGCCTGTGACCCCTTGGTGGGGCATACCGATAAACTCATCTTT.

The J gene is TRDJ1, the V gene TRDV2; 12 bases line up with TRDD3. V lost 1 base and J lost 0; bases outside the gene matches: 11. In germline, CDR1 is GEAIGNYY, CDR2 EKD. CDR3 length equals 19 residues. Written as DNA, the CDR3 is TGTGCCTGTGACACGTTATCTGGGGGATACGGAACGTACACCGATAAACTCATCTTT. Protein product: CACDTLSGGYGTYTDKLIF.

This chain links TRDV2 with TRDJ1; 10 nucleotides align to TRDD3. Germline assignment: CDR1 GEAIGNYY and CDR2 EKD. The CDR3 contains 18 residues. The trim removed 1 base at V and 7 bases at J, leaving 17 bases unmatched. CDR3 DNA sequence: TGTGCCTGTGACACGATAGGAGGGGGATACGAAAAAACGGGTAAACTCATCTTT. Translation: CACDTIGGGYEKTGKLIF.

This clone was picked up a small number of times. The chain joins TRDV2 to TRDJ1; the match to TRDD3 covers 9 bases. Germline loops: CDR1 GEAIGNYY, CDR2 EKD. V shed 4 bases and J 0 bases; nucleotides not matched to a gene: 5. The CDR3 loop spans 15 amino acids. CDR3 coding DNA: TGTGCCTGTGAACGACTGGGGGACTACACCGATAAACTCATCTTT. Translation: CACERLGDYTDKLIF.

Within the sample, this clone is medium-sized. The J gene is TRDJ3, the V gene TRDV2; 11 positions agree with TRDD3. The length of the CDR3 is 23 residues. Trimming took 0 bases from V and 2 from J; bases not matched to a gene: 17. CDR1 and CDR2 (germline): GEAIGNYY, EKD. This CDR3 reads CACDTVLGDTTGIGTWDTRQMFF. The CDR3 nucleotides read TGTGCCTGTGACACCGTTCTGGGGGATACTACGGGCATAGGGACCTGGGACACCCGACAGATGTTTTTC.

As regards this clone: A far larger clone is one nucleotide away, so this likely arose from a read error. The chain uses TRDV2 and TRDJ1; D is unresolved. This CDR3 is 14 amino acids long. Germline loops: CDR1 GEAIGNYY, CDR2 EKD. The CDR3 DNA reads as TGTGCCTGTGACACCCTAGCTGGAACCGATAAAATCATCTTT. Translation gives CACDTLAGTDKIIF.

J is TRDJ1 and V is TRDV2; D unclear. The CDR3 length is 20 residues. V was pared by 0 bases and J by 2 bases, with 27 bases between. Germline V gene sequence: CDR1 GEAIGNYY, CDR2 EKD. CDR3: CACDTLLAGDAGGYTDKLIF. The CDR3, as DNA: TGTGCCTGTGACACCCTTCTCGCGGGAGACGCGGGTGGTTATACCGATAAACTCATCTTT.

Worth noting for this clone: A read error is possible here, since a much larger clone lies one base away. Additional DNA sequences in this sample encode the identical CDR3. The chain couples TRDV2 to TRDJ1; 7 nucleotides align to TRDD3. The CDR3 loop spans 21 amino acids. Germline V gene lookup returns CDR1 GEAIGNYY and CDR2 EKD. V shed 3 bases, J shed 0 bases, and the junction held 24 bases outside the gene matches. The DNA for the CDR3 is TGTGCCTGTGACCAAGTATCAGGGGTTGGGGGAAGTACCTCATACACCGATAAACTCATCTTT. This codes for CACDQVSGVGGSTSYTDKLIF.